The 21 T cell receptor beta chains given below trace back to one sample, sequenced in a study of shared clonotypes between healthy human individuals. Assay: immunoSEQ multiplex PCR; the TCRdb copy retains only in-frame clones and omits some. The data contain roughly 660,000 clones, roughly 87% of them seen just once; the ten biggest clones take up 30% to 35%. The specimen sequenced was memory CD8+ T cells from PBMCs. As to subset: CD45RO+ cells pooled with CCR7-negative TemRA cells. All receptors come from a man aged 18-30 years in good health. Some clones in this sample may be carry-over from other donors' samples.

This clone came up once. The gene calls are TRBV7-9 and TRBJ1-4; tentative D call: TRBD1 (5 bases). The length of the CDR3 is 14 residues. V gave up 5 bases and J gave up 8 bases, with 15 bases separating them. CDR1 is SEHNR, CDR2 FQNEAQ, per germline (reference sequence). The CDR3 here is CASSPRDRREKLFF. For the CDR3, the DNA is TGTGCCAGCAGCCCTCGGGACCGGAGGGAAAAACTGTTTTTT.

The chain joins TRBV27 to TRBJ1-2; D not certain. V was clipped by 3 bases and J by 7 bases, with 12 bases between them. This CDR3 spans 13 amino acids. Germline loops: CDR1 MNHEY, CDR2 SMNVEV (reference sequence). CDR3 bases: TGTGCCAGCAGTTTGAAGGGCGAGGGTGGCTACACCTTC. Protein: CASSLKGEGGYTF.

This chain uses TRBV2 with TRBJ2-2, with 13 bases fitting TRBD2. Losses at the gene ends were 7 bases for V and 6 bases for J; bases not matched to a gene: 8. CDR3 length: 16 residues. CDR1 and CDR2 (germline): SNHLY, FYNNEI. The CDR3 region has the DNA TGTGCCAGCATGGTGGGGACTAGCGGGATCTCCGGGGAGCTGTTTTTT. Protein: CASMVGTSGISGELFF.

The chain recombines TRBV11-2 with TRBJ2-5, with D hard to call. Germline V gene lookup returns CDR1 SGHAT and CDR2 FQNNGV. V gave up 2 bases and J gave up 6 bases, with 13 bases separating them. The CDR3 is 14 residues long. The DNA of the CDR3 is TGTGCCAGCAGCTTATCCGGTAGTTTAAAGACCCAGTACTTC. It codes for CASSLSGSLKTQYF.

The chain links TRBV5-4 to TRBJ2-7, with 11 bases aligning to TRBD2. Losses at the gene ends were 4 bases for V and 5 bases for J; bases not matched to a gene: 8. Germline V gene lookup returns CDR1 SGHNT and CDR2 YYREEE (reference sequence). The CDR3 has 15 amino acids. The CDR3 protein is CASSQTSGRSHEQYF. In DNA, the CDR3 is TGTGCCAGCAGCCAAACTAGCGGGAGAAGCCACGAGCAGTACTTC.

V gene TRBV29-1 combines with J gene TRBJ2-7; D possibly corresponds to TRBD1 (6 bases). The V gene's germline CDR1 is SQVTM and CDR2 ANQGSEA. The CDR3 loop spans 13 amino acids. Trimming shortened V by 4 bases and J by 4 bases, and 14 bases separated the two germline ends. The CDR3 protein is CSVVAHRDYEQYF. CDR3 sequence (DNA): TGCAGCGTTGTAGCGCACAGGGATTACGAGCAGTACTTC.

A note on this clone: Different DNA sequences within this sample yield the same CDR3. The chain combines TRBV19 with TRBJ2-7, with 7 nucleotides matching TRBD2. With 9 bases clipped from V and 0 bases from J, the junction kept 5 bases outside the gene matches. The length of the CDR3 is 13 residues. Per the germline V gene, CDR1 is LNHDA and CDR2 is SQIVND (reference sequence). The CDR3 region is CASRASGSYEQYF. In DNA, the CDR3 is TGTGCCAGCAGAGCTAGCGGCTCCTACGAGCAGTACTTC.

V gene TRBV27 combines with J gene TRBJ2-5, with 12 bases matching TRBD2. In germline, CDR1 is MNHEY, CDR2 SMNVEV (reference sequence). There are 15 residues in the CDR3. J was trimmed by 8 bases and V by 5 bases; bases with no gene match: 9. CDR3 sequence (DNA): TGTGCCAGCAGTCCCGGACTAGCGGGGAGCTCAACCCAGTACTTC. Protein sequence: CASSPGLAGSSTQYF.

The chain is built from TRBV6-4 and TRBJ1-2; D call uncertain. CDR1 and CDR2 from the germline V gene are MRHNA and SNTAGT. There are 14 residues in the CDR3. Trimming cost V 0 bases and J 5 bases, with 10 bases left between them. CDR3 nucleotides: TGTGCCAGCAGTGACTCTGCAGAGTCGTATGGCTACACCTTC. Translated: CASSDSAESYGYTF.

Turning to this clone: One end of the junction does not line up with germline, which may come from a read error. The genes are TRBV7-9 and TRBJ1-1, with 10 bases fitting TRBD1. The germline gives CDR1 SEHNR, CDR2 FQNEAQ (reference sequence). There are 13 residues in the CDR3. CDR3 loop: CASSLALTGGLSF. The CDR3 coding sequence is TGTGCCAGCAGCTTAGCGCTGACAGGGGGCCTGTCGTTT.

The V and J genes are TRBV7-9 and TRBJ2-6, with D possibly matching TRBD2 (5 bases). V was cut by 0 bases and J by 0 bases, with 9 bases left in between. CDR1 and CDR2 from the germline V gene are SEHNR and FQNEAQ (reference sequence). The CDR3 sequence is 17 residues long. CDR3 region: CASSLALGSSGANVLTF. The CDR3 region has the DNA TGTGCCAGCAGCTTAGCCCTGGGGAGCTCTGGGGCCAACGTCCTGACTTTC.

This clone occurred a few times. V usage is TRBV27 and J usage is TRBJ1-1, with D perhaps TRBD1 (6 bases). The CDR3 loop spans 13 amino acids. Per the germline V gene, CDR1 is MNHEY and CDR2 is SMNVEV (reference sequence). The V and J ends lost 0 bases and 6 bases respectively, with 8 bases between them. CDR3 DNA: TGTGCCAGCAGTTTATCTGGGGGCCCTGAAGCTTTCTTT. The encoded protein is CASSLSGGPEAFF.

J is TRBJ2-1 and V is TRBV9, with D unresolved. The CDR3 extends over 13 amino acids. Per the germline V gene, CDR1 is SGDLS and CDR2 is YYNGEE. The germline V and J ends were trimmed by 4 bases and 6 bases, with 11 bases remaining between them. The CDR3 reads CASSPPFRNEQFF. The CDR3 DNA is TGTGCCAGCAGCCCCCCGTTCCGCAATGAGCAGTTCTTC.

The rearrangement links TRBV19 to TRBJ1-1; TRBD1 might be the D (6 bases). The CDR3 extends over 15 amino acids. V dropped 2 bases and J dropped 0 bases, with 10 bases sitting between them. From germline, CDR1 is LNHDA and CDR2 SQIVND (reference sequence). The CDR3 loop is CASSIQGRMNTEAFF. CDR3 DNA sequence: TGTGCCAGTAGTATACAGGGGCGGATGAACACTGAAGCTTTCTTT. The full variable domain, with the rest looked up from reference TRBV19 and TRBJ1-1, is DGGITQSPKYLFRKEGQNVTLSCEQNLNHDAMYWYRQDPGQGLRLIYYSQIVNDFQKGDIAEGYSVSREKKESFPLTVTSAQKNPTAFYLCASSIQGRMNTEAFFGQGTRLTVV.

In the case of this clone: Since a much larger clone is just one base distant, this may be a read error. V and J are TRBV25-1 and TRBJ2-3, with D uncertain. CDR3 length equals 10 residues. V lost 7 bases, J lost 5 bases, and 4 bases lay in between. Per the germline V gene, CDR1 is MGHDK and CDR2 is SYGVNS. Here the CDR3 DNA reads TGTGCCAGCATCGGAGATACGCAGTATTTT. This sequence encodes CASIGDTQYF.

This clone was found once. This rearrangement joins TRBV2 to TRBJ2-4; either TRBD1 or TRBD2 may fit D (6 bases each). V lost 7 bases and J 8 bases, leaving 12 bases between the germline ends. This CDR3 has 12 residues. Germline V CDR1 and CDR2: SNHLY, FYNNEI. The CDR3 DNA follows: TGTGCCAGCAACGGGGGCGGGGACATTCAGTACTTC. Its translation is CASNGGGDIQYF.

The V and J genes are TRBV28 and TRBJ2-3, with D tentatively TRBD1 (5 bases). The germline V and J ends were trimmed by 6 bases and 5 bases, with 21 bases remaining between them. The CDR3 is made up of 16 amino acids. CDR1 is MDHEN and CDR2 is SYDVKM in the germline V gene. The DNA of the CDR3 is TGTGCCAGCAGAAAACGACAGAGCCTACGGAAAGATACGCAGTATTTT. Protein: CASRKRQSLRKDTQYF.

The gene calls are TRBV6-5 and TRBJ2-7; D unresolved. The CDR3 is 15 amino acids. Trimming removed 6 bases at V and 0 bases at J, with 15 bases between. CDR1 and CDR2 from the germline V gene are MNHEY and SVGAGI. CDR3 loop: CASSHAYGSSYEQYF. The CDR3 DNA sequence: TGTGCCAGCAGCCACGCTTACGGGTCCTCCTACGAGCAGTACTTC.

V usage is TRBV28 and J usage is TRBJ1-2; no clear D gene. V lost 6 bases and J 4 bases, leaving 6 bases between the germline ends. This CDR3 region has 11 residues. The germline V gene has CDR1 MDHEN and CDR2 SYDVKM. CDR3 nucleotides: TGTGCCAGCAGCGACGGCTATGGCTACACCTTC. This sequence encodes CASSDGYGYTF.

This clone was picked up one time. V is TRBV5-6 and J is TRBJ2-1; 7 bases agree with TRBD1. The CDR3 consists of 14 residues. V shed 3 bases, J shed 7 bases, and the junction held 7 bases outside the gene matches. Germline V gene sequence: CDR1 SGHDT, CDR2 YYEEEE. The CDR3 DNA follows: TGTGCCAGCAGCTCGATACCACAGGGGAATGAGCAGTTCTTC. This translates into CASSSIPQGNEQFF. The complete variable domain, with remaining parts taken from reference TRBV5-6 and TRBJ2-1, reads DAGVTQSPTHLIKTRGQQVTLRCSPKSGHDTVSWYQQALGQGPQFIFQYYEEEERQRGNFPDRFSGHQFPNYSSELNVNALLLGDSALYLCASSSIPQGNEQFFGPGTRLTVL.

This clone was picked up a small number of times. DNA for the CDR3: TGTGCCAGCAGCGCGGGACAGGGGAGGAACACTGAAGCTTTCTTT. Translating gives CASSAGQGRNTEAFF. The J gene is TRBJ1-1, the V gene TRBV9, with 10 bases lining up with TRBD1. Germline assignment: CDR1 SGDLS and CDR2 YYNGEE. Losses at the gene ends were 3 bases for V and 1 base for J; bases not matched to a gene: 3. This CDR3 region has 15 residues.